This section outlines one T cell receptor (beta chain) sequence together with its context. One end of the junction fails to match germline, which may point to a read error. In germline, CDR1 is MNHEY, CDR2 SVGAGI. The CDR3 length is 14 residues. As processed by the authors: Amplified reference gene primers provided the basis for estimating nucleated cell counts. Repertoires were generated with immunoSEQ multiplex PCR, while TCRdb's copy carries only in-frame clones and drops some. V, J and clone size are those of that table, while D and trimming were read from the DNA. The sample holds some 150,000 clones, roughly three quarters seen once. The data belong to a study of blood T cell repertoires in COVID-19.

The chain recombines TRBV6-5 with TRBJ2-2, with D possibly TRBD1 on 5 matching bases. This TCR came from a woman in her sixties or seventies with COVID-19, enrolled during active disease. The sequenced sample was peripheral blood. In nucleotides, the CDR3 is TGTGCCAGCAGTGACTCGACAGACACCGGGGAGCTGTTTTTT. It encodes CASSDSTDTGELFF.